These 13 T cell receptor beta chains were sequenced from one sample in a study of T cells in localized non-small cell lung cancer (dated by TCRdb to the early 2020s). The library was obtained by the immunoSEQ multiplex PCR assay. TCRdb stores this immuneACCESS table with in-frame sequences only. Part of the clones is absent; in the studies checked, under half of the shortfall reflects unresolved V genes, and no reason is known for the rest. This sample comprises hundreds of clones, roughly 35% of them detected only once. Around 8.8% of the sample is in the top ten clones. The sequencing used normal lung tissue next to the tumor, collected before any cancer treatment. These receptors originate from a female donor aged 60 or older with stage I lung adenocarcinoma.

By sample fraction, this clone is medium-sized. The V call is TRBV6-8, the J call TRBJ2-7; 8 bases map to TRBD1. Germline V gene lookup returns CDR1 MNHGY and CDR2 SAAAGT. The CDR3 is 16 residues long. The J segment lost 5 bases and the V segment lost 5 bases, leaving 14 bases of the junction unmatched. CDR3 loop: CASSETAFAGGNEQYF. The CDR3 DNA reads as TGTGCCAGCAGTGAGACTGCCTTTGCAGGGGGCAACGAGCAGTACTTC.

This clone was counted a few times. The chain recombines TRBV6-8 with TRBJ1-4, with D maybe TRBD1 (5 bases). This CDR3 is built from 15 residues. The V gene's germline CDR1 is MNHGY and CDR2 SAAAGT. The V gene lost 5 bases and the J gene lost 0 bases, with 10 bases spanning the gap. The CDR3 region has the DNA TGTGCCAGCAGTCGGTCCAGGGCAACTAATGAAAAACTGTTTTTT. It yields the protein CASSRSRATNEKLFF.

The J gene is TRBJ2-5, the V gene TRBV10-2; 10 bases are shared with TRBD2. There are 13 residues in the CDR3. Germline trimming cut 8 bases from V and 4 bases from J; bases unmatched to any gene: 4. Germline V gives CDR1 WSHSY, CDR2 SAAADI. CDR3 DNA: TGCGCCAGCGGCCTAGCGGGGGTAGAGACCCAGTACTTC. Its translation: CASGLAGVETQYF.

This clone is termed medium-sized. The CDR3: CASSSVPGPPDLDNEQFF. Written as DNA, the CDR3 is TGTGCCAGCAGCTCTGTACCGGGACCCCCCGACCTCGACAATGAGCAGTTCTTC. J is TRBJ2-1 and V is TRBV9; D is tentatively TRBD1 or TRBD2 (5 bases each). Germline V CDR1 and CDR2: SGDLS, YYNGEE. Between the trimmed V and J ends, which lost 4 bases and 5 bases, there was a span of 25 bases. This CDR3 has 18 residues. Complete variable domain (other parts from reference TRBV9 and TRBJ2-1): DSGVTQTPKHLITATGQRVTLRCSPRSGDLSVYWYQQSLDQGLQFLIQYYNGEERAKGNILERFSAQQFPDLHSELNLSSLELGDSALYFCASSSVPGPPDLDNEQFFGPGTRLTVL.

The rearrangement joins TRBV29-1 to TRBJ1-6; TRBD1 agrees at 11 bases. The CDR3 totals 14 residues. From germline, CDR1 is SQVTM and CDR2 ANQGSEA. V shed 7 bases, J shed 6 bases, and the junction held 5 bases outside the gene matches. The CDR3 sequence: CSARTGGSNSPLHF. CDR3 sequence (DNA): TGCAGCGCTCGGACAGGGGGCAGTAATTCACCCCTCCACTTT.

CDR3 residues: CASSQGRETDTQYF. In nucleotides, the CDR3 is TGCGCCAGCAGCCAGGGGAGGGAGACAGATACGCAGTATTTT. The V gene is TRBV1, the J gene TRBJ2-3; the DNA was not compared with TRBD2, the D call given in the table. TRBV1 is reported as a pseudogene. The CDR3 runs to 14 residues.

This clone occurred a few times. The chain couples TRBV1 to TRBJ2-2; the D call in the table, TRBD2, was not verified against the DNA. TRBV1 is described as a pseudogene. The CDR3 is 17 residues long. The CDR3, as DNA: TGCGCCAGCAGCCAAAATTCTGGGAGGGGGAACACCGGGGAGCTGTTTTTT. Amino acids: CASSQNSGRGNTGELFF.

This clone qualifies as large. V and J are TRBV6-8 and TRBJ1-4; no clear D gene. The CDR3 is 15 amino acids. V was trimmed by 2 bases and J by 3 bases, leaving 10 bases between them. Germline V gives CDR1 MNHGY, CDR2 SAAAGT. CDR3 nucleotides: TGTGCCAGCAGTTACATCCCCTGGGCTAATGAAAAACTGTTTTTT. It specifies CASSYIPWANEKLFF.

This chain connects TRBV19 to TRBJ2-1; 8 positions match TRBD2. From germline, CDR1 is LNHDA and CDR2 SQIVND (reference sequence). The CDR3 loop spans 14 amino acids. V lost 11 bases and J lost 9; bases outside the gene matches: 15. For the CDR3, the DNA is TGTGCCTCCCGGGGGCCTAGCGGGTCCGGTGAGCAGTTCTTC. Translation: CASRGPSGSGEQFF.

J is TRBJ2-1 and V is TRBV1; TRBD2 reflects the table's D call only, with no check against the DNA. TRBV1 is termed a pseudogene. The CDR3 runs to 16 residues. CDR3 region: CASSQEGSGSGNEQFF. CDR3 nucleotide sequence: TGCGCCAGCAGCCAAGAAGGGTCCGGGAGCGGTAATGAGCAGTTCTTC.

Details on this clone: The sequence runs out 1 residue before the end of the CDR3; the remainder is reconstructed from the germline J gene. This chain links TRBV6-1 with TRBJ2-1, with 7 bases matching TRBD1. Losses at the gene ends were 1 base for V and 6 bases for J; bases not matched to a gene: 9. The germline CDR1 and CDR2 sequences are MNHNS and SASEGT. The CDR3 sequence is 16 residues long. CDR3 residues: CASSEGVGRGSNEQFF. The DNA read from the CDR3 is TGTGCCAGCAGTGAAGGTGTGGGCAGGGGGAGCAATGAGCAGTTC.

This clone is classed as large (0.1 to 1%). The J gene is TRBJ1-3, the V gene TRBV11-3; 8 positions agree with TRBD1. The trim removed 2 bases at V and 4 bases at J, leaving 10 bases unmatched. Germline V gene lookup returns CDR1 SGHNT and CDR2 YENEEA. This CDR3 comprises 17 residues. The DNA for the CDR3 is TGTGCCAGCAGCTTAATGAACGGACAGGGTTTAGGAAACACCATATATTTT. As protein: CASSLMNGQGLGNTIYF.

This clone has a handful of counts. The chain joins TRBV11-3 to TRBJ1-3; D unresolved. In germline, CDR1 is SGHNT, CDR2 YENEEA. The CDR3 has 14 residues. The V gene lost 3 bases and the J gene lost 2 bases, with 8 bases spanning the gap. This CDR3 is CASSLVGTGNTIYF. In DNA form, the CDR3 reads TGTGCCAGCAGCTTGGTAGGGACTGGAAACACCATATATTTT.